Listed below are T cell receptor beta chains from one sample, sequenced in a study of blood T cell repertoires in COVID-19. Clones were sequenced by immunoSEQ multiplex PCR, and TCRdb holds only the in-frame ones, with some missing. The sample gives about 400,000 clones, 85% to 90% of which show up once; 1.7% is in the top ten. Input material: PBMCs or T cells enriched from blood (not recorded which). These TCRs come from a woman younger than 45 who had recovered from COVID-19. The CDR3 runs from the conserved cysteine through the conserved F or W. D genes are given only for firm matches. Rows give clone size only sometimes, using once, few, many, or a class for an expanded clone.

>TRBJ2-7|12|NA|NA|TRBV19
CASSINSYEQYF
TGTGCCAGTAGTATCAACAGCTACGAGCAGTACTTC
>TRBJ2-3|13|TRBD1|NA|TRBV29-1
CSANRGRADTQYF
TGCAGCGCTAACAGGGGGCGAGCAGATACGCAGTATTTT
>TRBJ2-6|21|NA|once|TRBV5-1
CASSNWEAGVRGATGANVLTF
TGCGCCAGCAGCAATTGGGAGGCTGGGGTGAGGGGAGCGACTGGGGCCAACGTCCTGACTTTC
>TRBJ2-5|15|NA|NA|TRBV30
CAWSSLRGAGETQYF
TGTGCCTGGAGTAGCCTTCGTGGGGCGGGGGAGACCCAGTACTTC
>TRBJ1-4|15|NA|NA|TRBV18
CASSPGGSTNEKLFF
TGTGCCAGCTCACCTGGGGGGTCAACAAATGAAAAACTGTTTTTT
>TRBJ2-3|18|TRBD2|NA|TRBV11-3
CASSLGRLAGASTDTQYF
TGTGCCAGCAGCTTAGGGAGACTAGCGGGAGCTAGCACAGATACGCAGTATTTT
>TRBJ2-7|13|NA|once|TRBV3-1/TRBV3-2
CASSQVTGYEQYF
TGTGCCAGCAGCCAAGTGACCGGGTACGAGCAGTACTTC
>TRBJ1-6|15|NA|once|TRBV3-1/TRBV3-2
CASSQDGGANSPLHF
TGTGCCAGCAGCCAAGATGGGGGGGCCAATTCACCCCTCCACTTT
>TRBJ2-7|15|NA|NA|TRBV11-1
CASSPRRSATYEQYF
TGTGCCAGCAGCCCGCGGAGGAGTGCGACCTACGAGCAGTACTTC
>TRBJ1-1|12|NA|NA|TRBV28
CASAGWNTEAFF
TGTGCCAGCGCGGGGTGGAACACTGAAGCTTTCTTT
>TRBJ2-7|13|TRBD1|NA|TRBV9
CASSTPGGSGQYF
TGTGCCAGCAGCACTCCAGGGGGTTCAGGGCAGTACTTC
>TRBJ2-7|14|TRBD1|NA|TRBV10-3
CASSNRGFSYEQYF
TGTGCCAGTAGCAACAGGGGGTTCTCCTACGAGCAGTACTTC
>TRBJ1-4|16|NA|NA|TRBV9
CASSVGYPSPNEKLFF
TGTGCCAGCAGCGTAGGGTATCCGAGCCCGAATGAAAAACTGTTTTTT
>TRBJ2-1|15|NA|NA|TRBV24-1
CATLPWSSSYNEQFF
TGTGCCACCCTACCCTGGTCGAGCTCCTACAATGAGCAGTTCTTC
>TRBJ2-7|14|TRBD1|NA|TRBV10-3
CAIRGTGHTYEQYF
TGTGCCATAAGAGGGACAGGGCATACCTACGAGCAGTACTTC
>TRBJ2-2|16|TRBD2|NA|TRBV9
CASSVGAGTFTGELFF
TGTGCCAGCAGCGTAGGAGCGGGGACGTTCACCGGGGAGCTGTTTTTT
>TRBJ1-5|15|NA|NA|TRBV10-3
CAISVKDSRNQPQHF
TGTGCCATCAGTGTAAAGGACAGCCGCAATCAGCCCCAGCATTTT
>TRBJ2-3|13|TRBD1|NA|TRBV13
CASSKTGLDTQYF
TGTGCCAGCAGCAAGACAGGGTTAGATACGCAGTATTTT
>TRBJ2-2|14|NA|NA|TRBV30
CACSENLNTGELFF
TGTGCCTGCTCGGAGAACCTGAACACCGGGGAGCTGTTTTTT
>TRBJ2-3|13|NA|once|TRBV27
CASSPQGFDTQYF
TGTGCCAGCAGTCCCCAGGGATTCGATACGCAGTATTTT
>TRBJ1-1|14|NA|once|TRBV7-9
CASSAEGPGTTAFF
TGTGCCAGCAGCGCTGAAGGTCCCGGGACAACGGCTTTCTTT
>TRBJ2-1|15|NA|once|TRBV30
CAWSSGGSIYNEQFF
TGTGCCTGGAGTTCGGGGGGCTCCATCTACAATGAGCAGTTCTTC
>TRBJ2-1|15|TRBD2|NA|TRBV9
CASSVGAGGHNEQFF
TGTGCCAGCAGCGTAGGAGCGGGAGGACACAATGAGCAGTTCTTC